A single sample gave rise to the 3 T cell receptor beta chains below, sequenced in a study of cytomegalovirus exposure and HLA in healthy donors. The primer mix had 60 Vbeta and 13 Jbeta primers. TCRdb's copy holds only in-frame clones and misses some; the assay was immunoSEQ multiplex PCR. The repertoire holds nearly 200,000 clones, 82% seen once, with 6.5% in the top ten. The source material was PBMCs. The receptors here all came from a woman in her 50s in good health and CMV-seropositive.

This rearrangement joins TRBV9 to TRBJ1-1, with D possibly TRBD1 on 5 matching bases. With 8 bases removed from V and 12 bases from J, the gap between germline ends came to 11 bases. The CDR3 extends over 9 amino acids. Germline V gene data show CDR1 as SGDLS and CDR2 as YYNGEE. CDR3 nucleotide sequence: TGTGCCAGGGGGGGGGAGACTTTCTTT. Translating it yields CARGGETFF.

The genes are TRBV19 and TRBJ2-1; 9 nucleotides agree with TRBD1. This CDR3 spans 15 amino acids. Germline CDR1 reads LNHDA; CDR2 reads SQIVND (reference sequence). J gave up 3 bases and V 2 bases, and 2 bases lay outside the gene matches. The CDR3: CASSILGQGYNEQFF. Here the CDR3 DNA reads TGTGCCAGTAGTATACTGGGACAGGGCTACAATGAGCAGTTCTTC.

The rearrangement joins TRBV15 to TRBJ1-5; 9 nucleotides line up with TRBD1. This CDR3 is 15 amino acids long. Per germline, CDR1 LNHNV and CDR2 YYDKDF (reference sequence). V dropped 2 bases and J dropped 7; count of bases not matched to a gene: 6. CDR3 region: CATSRSGQGSQPQHF. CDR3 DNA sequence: TGTGCCACCAGCAGATCGGGACAGGGAAGCCAGCCCCAGCATTTT.